These 5 T cell receptor beta chains originate from one sample sequenced in a study of neurological immune-mediated disorders. MiXCR, run by TCRdb on the 5' RACE reads, gives a single entry per CDR3 protein. Of almost 30,000 distinct CDR3 sequences in the sample, about an eighth are singletons; the top ten hold about 5.6%. Sequencing input: PBMCs. Receptor source: a woman aged 60-75 years in good health.

This clonotype was counted many times. The chain is built from TRBV5-4 and TRBJ1-1; D ambiguous. V lost 3 bases and J lost 2, with 17 bases in between. Looked up from germline, CDR1 is SGHNT and CDR2 is YYREEE (reference sequence). The CDR3 is 16 residues long. The CDR3 sequence: CASSSGGNWVNTEAFF. CDR3 sequence (DNA): TGTGCCAGCAGCTCCGGAGGGAATTGGGTTAACACTGAAGCTTTCTTT.

This clonotype has a count of ten or more. J is TRBJ2-2 and V is TRBV24-1; D gene unclear. In germline, CDR1 is KGHDR, CDR2 SFDVKD. Trimming pared 1 base from V and 5 bases from J, leaving 13 bases between. The CDR3 has 16 residues. CDR3 DNA: TGTGCCACCAGTGATTTAGAATTCGGGTCGACCGGGGAGCTGTTTTTT. This sequence encodes CATSDLEFGSTGELFF.

This clonotype was seen many times. The chain employs TRBV6-5 and TRBJ1-6; D call uncertain. CDR1 is MNHEY and CDR2 is SVGAGI in the germline V gene. The V gene lost 4 bases and the J gene lost 7 bases, with 11 bases spanning the gap. The CDR3 consists of 14 residues. For the CDR3, the DNA is TGTGCCAGCAGTTTTATGCGGGAGAATTCACCCCTCCACTTT. Amino acid sequence: CASSFMRENSPLHF.

This clonotype was counted many times. V gene TRBV10-2 combines with J gene TRBJ1-2, with D perhaps TRBD1 (5 bases). Germline V gene data show CDR1 as WSHSY and CDR2 as SAAADI. The CDR3 has 16 residues. Trimming cost V 0 bases and J 3 bases, with 14 bases left between them. This CDR3 is CASSESRSGSDYGYTF. CDR3 sequence (DNA): TGCGCCAGCAGTGAGTCACGGTCAGGGTCGGACTATGGCTACACCTTC.

This clonotype was found many times. The chain combines TRBV20-1 with TRBJ2-5; 14 bases match TRBD2. CDR1 is DFQATT and CDR2 is SNEGSKA in the germline V gene (reference sequence). This CDR3 has 17 amino acids. With 6 bases clipped from V and 3 bases from J, the junction kept 12 bases outside the gene matches. CDR3 residues: CSATSSRGLAGEETQYF. DNA of the CDR3: TGCAGTGCCACCTCCTCCCGGGGACTAGCGGGGGAAGAGACCCAGTACTTC.